What follows describes a single T cell receptor (beta chain). What it binds is not known. The CDR3 consists of 14 residues. Germline CDR1 reads MGHRA; CDR2 reads YSYEKL. J was trimmed by 5 bases and V by 4 bases; bases with no gene match: 8. This entry belongs to a study of beta chain features in type 1 diabetes. Study outcomes and limitations: TCRB CDR3 length was moderately but significantly reduced in all four CD4+ subsets of Type 1 diabetes patients. Possibly, sequencing cDNA over-represented cells that had high TCR expression levels.

Expressed TCRB transcripts were sequenced because the entire RNA isolate underwent reverse transcription. Here immunoSEQ multiplex PCR was the method, and the copy in TCRdb shows in-frame clones only, minus some. The data contain 20,000 to 30,000 clones, around 68% of them singletons. V and J are TRBV4-1 and TRBJ2-7; the match to TRBD1 covers 7 bases. Source material: Tregs from blood. This TCR came from a young man with type 1 diabetes. This CDR3 reads CASSRQTGFHEQYF. CDR3 nucleotides: TGCGCCAGCAGCCGACAGACAGGGTTTCACGAGCAGTACTTC.